The 26 T cell receptor beta chains given below trace back to one sample, sequenced in a study of OX40 agonist ivuxolimab in advanced cancers. Profiled with immunoSEQ multiplex PCR; TCRdb holds only in-frame clones, not every one. In the table there are about 150,000 clones, around nine tenths of which are singletons. Sequenced material: CD4+ or CD8+ T cells sorted from blood, taken in a trial of the OX40 agonist ivuxolimab. The source is an adult with an advanced solid tumor such as melanoma, head and neck, liver or kidney cancer.

J is TRBJ2-7 and V is TRBV6-5; D ambiguous. The CDR3 has 14 residues. The germline V gene encodes CDR1 MNHEY and CDR2 SVGAGI. Trimming took off 8 bases at V and 0 bases at J, with 14 bases between the two ends. CDR3 DNA: TGTGCCAGCCGATTACAGCTACTCTCCTACGAGCAGTACTTC. Its translation is CASRLQLLSYEQYF.

The chain couples TRBV5-1 to TRBJ2-7; D uncertain. From germline, CDR1 is SGHRS and CDR2 YFSETQ. Trimming pared 7 bases from V and 3 bases from J, leaving 20 bases between. The CDR3 length is 15 residues. The CDR3 DNA is TGCGCCAGCTCTCGTGTAGGCATTACTGACTACGAGCAGTACTTC. This encodes CASSRVGITDYEQYF.

This chain connects TRBV7-2 to TRBJ1-2; 11 bases agree with TRBD1. Losses at the gene ends were 2 bases for V and 3 bases for J; bases not matched to a gene: 2. CDR1 is SGHTA and CDR2 is FQGNSA in the germline V gene. The CDR3 runs to 15 residues. CDR3: CASSLRTGGDYGYTF. CDR3 coding DNA: TGTGCCAGCAGCTTAAGGACAGGGGGCGACTATGGCTACACCTTC.

The chain carries TRBV5-1 and TRBJ2-3, with D perhaps matching TRBD2 (5 bases). From germline, CDR1 is SGHRS and CDR2 YFSETQ. The length of the CDR3 is 16 residues. The V gene lost 4 bases and the J gene lost 0 bases, with 15 bases spanning the gap. The CDR3 region has the DNA TGCGCCAGCAGCCCTACGACTACTTATAGCACAGATACGCAGTATTTT. Amino acid sequence: CASSPTTTYSTDTQYF. The full variable domain, with the rest looked up from reference TRBV5-1 and TRBJ2-3, is KAGVTQTPRYLIKTRGQQVTLSCSPISGHRSVSWYQQTPGQGLQFLFEYFSETQRNKGNFPGRFSGRQFSNSRSEMNVSTLELGDSALYLCASSPTTTYSTDTQYFGPGTRLTVL.

The chain uses TRBV27 and TRBJ2-5; D gene uncertain. V was trimmed by 6 bases and J by 5 bases, leaving 16 bases between them. Germline CDR1 is MNHEY and CDR2 is SMNVEV (reference sequence). This CDR3 spans 14 amino acids. The CDR3 loop reads CASSPMVSGETQYF. The CDR3 DNA is TGTGCCAGCAGCCCGATGGTTTCTGGGGAGACCCAGTACTTC.

This chain connects TRBV5-4 to TRBJ2-1, with TRBD2 matching 12 bases. Germline trimming cut 4 bases from V and 0 bases from J; bases unmatched to any gene: 8. The length of the CDR3 is 18 residues. Germline V CDR1 and CDR2: SGHNT, YYREEE (reference sequence). Here the CDR3 DNA reads TGTGCCAGCAGCGCGGGACTAGCGGGTTTAAGCTCCTACAATGAGCAGTTCTTC. This translates into CASSAGLAGLSSYNEQFF.

This chain joins TRBV2 and TRBJ1-4; 9 nucleotides line up with TRBD1. The CDR3 spans 14 residues. The trim removed 6 bases at V and 7 bases at J, leaving 6 bases unmatched. Germline-derived CDR1 and CDR2 are SNHLY and FYNNEI. The CDR3 loop is CASSAGQGFEKLFF. As DNA, the CDR3 is TGTGCCAGCAGCGCGGGACAGGGATTTGAAAAACTGTTTTTT.

This clone was detected only once. DNA of the CDR3: TGTGCCAGCAGCCGCCGGGACAGCTTGCGGAACACTGAAGCTTTCTTT. It is translated as CASSRRDSLRNTEAFF. V gene TRBV14 combines with J gene TRBJ1-1, with TRBD1 matching 7 bases. The CDR3 contains 16 residues. The V gene's germline CDR1 is SGHDN and CDR2 FVKESK. V was clipped by 4 bases and J by 1 base; unmatched bases: 9.

The chain joins TRBV6-5 to TRBJ2-7, with D tentatively TRBD1 (5 bases). The germline V gene has CDR1 MNHEY and CDR2 SVGAGI. The CDR3 loop spans 11 amino acids. The V end lost 6 bases, the J end lost 7 bases, and 10 bases lay between the germline ends. The CDR3 coding sequence is TGTGCCAGCAGCCAAGGGGTTGAGCAGTACTTC. Encoded protein: CASSQGVEQYF.

The CDR3 DNA reads TGCAGTGCTAACCAGCCCCAGCATTTT. Its translation is CSANQPQHF. The chain has TRBV20-1 and TRBJ1-5; no clear D gene. Trimming took off 4 bases at V and 7 bases at J, with 2 bases between the two ends. Germline assignment: CDR1 DFQATT and CDR2 SNEGSKA (reference sequence). The CDR3 is made up of 9 amino acids.

The chain carries TRBV19 and TRBJ1-1, with a tentative D call TRBD1 (5 bases). V was cut by 5 bases and J by 0 bases, with 10 bases left in between. The CDR3 is 14 residues long. CDR1 and CDR2 (germline): LNHDA, SQIVND (reference sequence). CDR3 region: CASSSGLMNTEAFF. Here the CDR3 DNA reads TGTGCCAGTAGTTCAGGGTTAATGAACACTGAAGCTTTCTTT.

The chain employs TRBV4-2 and TRBJ1-1, with 7 bases lining up with TRBD1. CDR3 length: 15 residues. The germline gives CDR1 LGHNA, CDR2 YNFKEQ. With 4 bases clipped from V and 4 bases from J, the junction kept 9 bases outside the gene matches. The CDR3 sequence: CASSRRQGSGTEAFF. In nucleotides, the CDR3 is TGTGCCAGCAGCCGCAGACAGGGCAGTGGCACTGAAGCTTTCTTT.

The chain carries TRBV9 and TRBJ2-3; TRBD2 matches at 10 bases. V lost 1 base and J lost 1; bases outside the gene matches: 6. The CDR3 length is 17 residues. Germline V lookup: CDR1 SGDLS, CDR2 YYNGEE. CDR3 residues: CASSVTSGTSGTDTQYF. The CDR3 coding sequence is TGTGCCAGCAGCGTAACTTCCGGGACTAGCGGCACAGATACGCAGTATTTT.

This chain connects TRBV5-4 to TRBJ2-5, with a weak D call TRBD2 (7 bases). CDR1 and CDR2 (germline): SGHNT, YYREEE (reference sequence). V dropped 3 bases and J dropped 5 bases, with 14 bases sitting between them. This CDR3 is 14 amino acids long. The CDR3 loop reads CASSSGGARETQYF. CDR3 bases: TGTGCCAGCAGCTCTGGGGGGGCCAGGGAGACCCAGTACTTC.

This clone was picked up one time. The V call is TRBV28, the J call TRBJ2-1; 10 nucleotides match TRBD2. The CDR3 runs 15 residues. Germline loops: CDR1 MDHEN, CDR2 SYDVKM. With V trimmed by 6 bases and J by 5 bases, 7 bases remained unmatched. CDR3 in DNA: TGTGCCAGCAGCCCTACTAGCGGGATCCACAATGAGCAGTTCTTC. Its translation: CASSPTSGIHNEQFF.

V gene TRBV25-1 combines with J gene TRBJ1-3; 8 bases fit TRBD1. The V gene end was trimmed by 11 bases and the J gene end by 2 bases; junction bases not matched to a gene: 8. This CDR3 is 14 amino acids long. CDR1 MGHDK and CDR2 SYGVNS come from the germline V gene. The CDR3 reads CAAISTGAGNTIYF. The CDR3 nucleotides are TGTGCCGCTATTTCGACAGGGGCTGGAAACACCATATATTTT.

V is TRBV9 and J is TRBJ2-2; D might be TRBD2 (5 bases). The germline V and J ends were trimmed by 0 bases and 0 bases, with 9 bases remaining between them. The germline CDR1 and CDR2 sequences are SGDLS and YYNGEE. CDR3 length: 16 residues. CDR3 in amino acids: CASSVGGQPNTGELFF. The CDR3 DNA is TGTGCCAGCAGCGTAGGAGGGCAGCCGAACACCGGGGAGCTGTTTTTT.

The chain joins TRBV7-2 to TRBJ2-7; 7 nucleotides line up with TRBD2. This CDR3 is built from 14 residues. V trimming: 0 bases; J trimming: 5 bases; junction bases outside the gene matches: 4. CDR1 is SGHTA and CDR2 is FQGNSA in the germline V gene. The DNA of the CDR3 is TGTGCCAGCAGCTTAGCGGGAGGGGACCACGAGCAGTACTTC. It codes for CASSLAGGDHEQYF.

The rearrangement uses TRBV15 and TRBJ1-4, with 8 positions matching TRBD1. This CDR3 has 14 amino acids. The junction had 5 bases not matched to a gene; V was cut back by 5 bases and J by 6 bases. Germline V lookup: CDR1 LNHNV, CDR2 YYDKDF (reference sequence). The CDR3 DNA reads as TGTGCCACCAGCTCTCCGGGACAGGATGAAAAACTGTTTTTT. Translating it yields CATSSPGQDEKLFF.

The V and J genes are TRBV28 and TRBJ1-4; a weak D match, TRBD1 (5 bases). The CDR3 extends over 14 amino acids. CDR1 and CDR2 (germline): MDHEN, SYDVKM. V dropped 6 bases and J dropped 6 bases, with 14 bases sitting between them. CDR3 bases: TGTGCCAGCAGCTATGGGGGGGTAGATGAAAAACTGTTTTTT. This sequence encodes CASSYGGVDEKLFF.

This clone is a singleton in its sample. The chain employs TRBV5-1 and TRBJ2-5; D is unclear. Germline V gene sequence: CDR1 SGHRS, CDR2 YFSETQ. This CDR3 is built from 11 residues. V was shortened by 2 bases and J by 3 bases, with 2 bases between the two germline ends. The DNA for the CDR3 is TGCGCCAGCAGCTTTGAAGAGACCCAGTACTTC. Encoded protein: CASSFEETQYF. The variable domain in full, with the rest retrieved from reference TRBV5-1 and TRBJ2-5, is KAGVTQTPRYLIKTRGQQVTLSCSPISGHRSVSWYQQTPGQGLQFLFEYFSETQRNKGNFPGRFSGRQFSNSRSEMNVSTLELGDSALYLCASSFEETQYFGPGTRLLVL.

Only one count was recorded for this clone. The gene calls are TRBV6-1 and TRBJ2-1, with 8 bases matching TRBD1. V dropped 7 bases and J dropped 5; count of bases not matched to a gene: 10. The germline V gene encodes CDR1 MNHNS and CDR2 SASEGT. There are 15 residues in the CDR3. The CDR3, as DNA: TGTGCCAGCACCAACCGGGACAGGAGGCACAATGAGCAGTTCTTC. Translation: CASTNRDRRHNEQFF.

V gene TRBV7-3 combines with J gene TRBJ1-1; D is unclear. The CDR3 runs 13 residues. Germline assignment: CDR1 SGHTA and CDR2 FQGTGA. Trimming shortened V by 1 base and J by 2 bases, and 5 bases separated the two germline ends. CDR3 protein: CASSLNGNTEAFF. The CDR3 coding sequence is TGTGCCAGCAGCTTAAACGGCAACACTGAAGCTTTCTTT.

The chain carries TRBV28 and TRBJ2-1; 9 nucleotides agree with TRBD2. J gave up 7 bases and V 5 bases, and 6 bases lay outside the gene matches. The CDR3 extends over 14 amino acids. Germline-derived CDR1 and CDR2 are MDHEN and SYDVKM. CDR3 DNA sequence: TGTGCCAGCAGTCCGGAGACTAGCGGAAATGAGCAGTTCTTC. Translating gives CASSPETSGNEQFF.

The V and J genes are TRBV6-5 and TRBJ1-5; D is unresolved. Germline-derived CDR1 and CDR2 are MNHEY and SVGAGI. This CDR3 has 14 amino acids. The V and J ends lost 0 bases and 7 bases respectively, with 10 bases between them. CDR3 nucleotides: TGTGCCAGCAGTTACTCCCGCTCGCGGCAGCCCCAGCATTTT. Translating gives CASSYSRSRQPQHF.

The chain couples TRBV4-1 to TRBJ1-3; D unresolved. The CDR3 has 16 amino acids. Per germline, CDR1 MGHRA and CDR2 YSYEKL. V was clipped by 0 bases and J by 0 bases, with 9 bases between them. CDR3 residues: CASSQDRVTSGNTIYF. The CDR3 nucleotides read TGCGCCAGCAGCCAAGATAGGGTTACCTCTGGAAACACCATATATTTT.